This TCR beta chain was documented in a study of Ad26.COV2.S vaccination and SARS-CoV-2 variants (dated by TCRdb to about 2021). Regarding the study in general: Vaccine-arm donors came from COV1001, a multicentre, randomized, double-blind, placebo-controlled phase I-IIa trial of Ad26.COV2.S in healthy adults. Dosing of Ad26.COV2.S was intramuscular, at either 5x10^10 or 1x10^11 viral particles, delivered as one shot or as two shots spaced 56 days apart. The specificity and breadth of SARS-CoV-2-reactive T cell receptors after Ad26.COV2.S vaccination were assessed by TCRbeta repertoire sequencing. A total of roughly 30 samples were included in the TCR-sequenced set, comprising 19 Ad26.COV2.S vaccine recipients, 5 placebo recipients and 8 SARS-CoV-2 convalescent individuals. Trial participants were randomized into five groups of five, in which low-dose or high-dose Ad26.COV2.S was given once or twice, or placebo was given on both occasions. Blinding of investigators to trial group allocation was maintained during experiments and outcome assessment. Summary of the overall study and its limitations: The study lacked the statistical power to compare responses across vaccine doses or regimens. Higher spike-specific TCR breadth was observed in Ad26.COV2.S recipients than in placebo recipients (P = 0.0014). Vaccine and placebo recipients had similar non-spike TCR breadth, a finding consistent with the vaccine containing only spike. Substantial breadth of spike-specific CD8+ and CD4+ T cell responses was reported after vaccination. According to the authors, total T cell responses may have been underestimated by the TCR breadth and depth analyses.

The immunoSEQ Assay was used to sequence TCRbeta CDR3 regions. After extraction, genomic DNA underwent amplification by bias-controlled multiplex PCR, followed by high-throughput sequencing. As for the original processing: To quantify the absolute abundance of every unique TCRbeta CDR3 region, sequences were collapsed and filtered. T cell fraction was estimated by normalization of TCRbeta template counts to usable DNA, with usable DNA being measured through amplification of reference genes present in all nucleated cells. Repertoire TCRs were annotated as SARS-CoV-2-specific by exact matching of V gene, CDR3 amino acid sequence and J gene to a known reactive TCR set. The reference SARS-CoV-2 TCR set was obtained from MIRA and was filtered for enrichment in COVID-19-positive ImmuneCODE repertoires, whereby public or cross-reactive TCRs were removed. Drawing on the MIRA antigens, annotated TCRs were analysed further at the level of specific ORF or position within ORF. Breadth was defined as the number of annotated unique rearrangements divided by the total number of unique productive rearrangements, and depth was defined as the summed frequency of the annotated unique rearrangements. Group comparisons of TCR breadth used two-sided Wilcoxon rank-sum tests. TCRdb limited this immuneACCESS table to in-frame rearrangements with V and J called. A share of clones is missing; checked studies link under half to unresolved V genes, and the rest is unexplained. D and trimming come from the DNA, and the V and J calls and clone size come from that table. The sample contains under 550,000 clones, around 87% of them found a single time. The ten largest clones represent 3.6% of the sample.

From a lookup of the germline V gene, CDR1 and CDR2 are ENHRY and SYGVKD. Deletion took 11 bases off V and 4 bases off J, with a span of 15 bases between the germline ends. The CDR3 spans 13 residues, from the cysteine through the phenylalanine. Only the CDR3 portion is preserved as DNA: 39 bases, with reading frame beginning at the first base. For this clone: Its specific antigen is unknown. Per-nucleotide qualities are absent, and no much larger clonotype sits a single base away.

According to the study, the label for this sample's treatment or condition signals: some 20 received Ad26.COV2.S at low or high dose, single or two shots; roughly five received placebo; per-sample allocation not given. For vaccine and placebo recipients, repertoires were sequenced using samples collected on day 63 after the first injection. In Cohort 1b, around 23 adults aged 18-55 years were enrolled at a single site in Boston, USA, between 29 July and 7 August 2020. Ad26.COV2.S was a replication-incompetent adenovirus type 26 vector expressing a prefusion-stabilized SARS-CoV-2 spike protein from the original Wuhan strain.

The TCR sequence derives from a person between 18 and 65 years old who received the Ad26.COV2.S COVID-19 vaccine or a placebo. The sample was peripheral blood, taken in a trial of Ad26.COV2.S vaccine versus placebo. The chain was built from TRBV10-3 and TRBJ2-1; the D region possibly corresponds to TRBD2 (6 bases align). The CDR3 region has the sequence CASSGDPYNEQFF. The bases read TGTGCCTCATCGGGGGACCCATACAATGAGCAGTTCTTC.